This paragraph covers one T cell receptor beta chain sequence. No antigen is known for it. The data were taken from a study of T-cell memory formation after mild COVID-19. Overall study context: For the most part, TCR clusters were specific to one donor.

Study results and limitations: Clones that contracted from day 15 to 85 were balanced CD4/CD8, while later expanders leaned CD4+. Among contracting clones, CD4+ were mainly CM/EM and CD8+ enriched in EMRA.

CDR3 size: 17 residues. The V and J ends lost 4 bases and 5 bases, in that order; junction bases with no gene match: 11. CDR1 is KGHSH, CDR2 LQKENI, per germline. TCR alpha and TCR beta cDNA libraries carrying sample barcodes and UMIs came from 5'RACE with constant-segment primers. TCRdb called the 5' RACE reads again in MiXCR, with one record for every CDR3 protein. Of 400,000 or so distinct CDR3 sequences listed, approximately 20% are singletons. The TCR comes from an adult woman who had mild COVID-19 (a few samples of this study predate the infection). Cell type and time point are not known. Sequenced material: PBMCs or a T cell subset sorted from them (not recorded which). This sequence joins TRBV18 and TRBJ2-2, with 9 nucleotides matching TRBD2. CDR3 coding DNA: TGTGCCAGCTCACGACTTAGCGGGAGCACCGATACCGGGGAGCTGTTTTTT. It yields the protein CASSRLSGSTDTGELFF.